A selection of T cell receptor beta chains follows, all from one sample in a study of siplizumab effects on memory and regulatory T cells. Profiled with immunoSEQ multiplex PCR; TCRdb holds only in-frame clones, not every one. The sample has approximately 100,000 clones, about nine tenths seen once. Input material: non-Treg CD4+ T cells sorted from blood. The receptors come from a human donor in good health. The CDR3 runs from the conserved cysteine through the conserved F or W. A clone size is listed for some rows: how often the clone was seen (once, few, many), or a class if it is expanded.

clone_size v_call cdr3_aa
. TRBV18 CASSPTHTQYF
. TRBV29-1 CSVREVLAKNIQYF
. TRBV2 CASSSGGSDQPQHF
. TRBV7-2 CASSLVGQGKTNEKLFF
. TRBV6-1 CASTLWGGRQETQYF
. TRBV27 CASRLTGVRNQPQHF
. TRBV11-3 CASSFLTPGTSGHEQYF
. TRBV2 CASSAVAGDTDTQYF
. TRBV5-1 CASSRDLNTEAFF
few TRBV15 CATSGGAGDYGYTF